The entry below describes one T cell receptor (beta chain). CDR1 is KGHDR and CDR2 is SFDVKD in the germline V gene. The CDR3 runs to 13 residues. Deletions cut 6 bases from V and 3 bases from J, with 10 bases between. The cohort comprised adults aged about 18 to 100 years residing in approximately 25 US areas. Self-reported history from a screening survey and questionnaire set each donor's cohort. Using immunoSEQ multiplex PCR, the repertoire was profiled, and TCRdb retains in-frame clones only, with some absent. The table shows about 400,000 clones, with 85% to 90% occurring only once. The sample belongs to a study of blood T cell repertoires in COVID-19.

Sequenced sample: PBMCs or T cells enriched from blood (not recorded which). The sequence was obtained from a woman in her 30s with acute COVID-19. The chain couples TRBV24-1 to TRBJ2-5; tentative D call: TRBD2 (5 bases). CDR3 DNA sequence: TGTGCCACCAGTTCTTCCGGGAAAGAGACCCAGTACTTC. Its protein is CATSSSGKETQYF.